Following are 8 T cell receptor beta chains from one sample sequenced in a study of cytomegalovirus exposure and HLA in healthy donors. Generated by immunoSEQ multiplex PCR, the TCRdb table keeps only in-frame clones and is missing some. Altogether under 250,000 clones are present, around 86% being singletons, with the ten largest covering 2%. Sequencing was done on a sample of PBMCs. These receptor sequences come from a woman between 18 and 29 years old in good health and CMV-seropositive.

The chain combines TRBV29-1 with TRBJ1-2; tentative D call: TRBD1 (6 bases). The V gene's germline CDR1 is SQVTM and CDR2 ANQGSEA. V lost 5 bases to trimming and J lost 4 bases, with 14 bases between them. The CDR3 runs 13 residues. The CDR3 here is CSVWEGDFYGYTF. The CDR3 DNA sequence: TGCAGCGTTTGGGAGGGGGACTTCTATGGCTACACCTTC.

The sample holds one count of this clone. The CDR3 sequence is CASTCPREIYEQYF. CDR3 bases: TGTGCCAGCACCTGCCCCCGGGAAATCTACGAGCAGTACTTC. V usage is TRBV6-4 and J usage is TRBJ2-7; possible D gene TRBD2, 5 bases. The CDR3 totals 14 residues. Per the germline V gene, CDR1 is MRHNA and CDR2 is SNTAGT. V gave up 7 bases and J gave up 3 bases, with 16 bases separating them.

The V and J genes are TRBV7-9 and TRBJ2-2; 7 bases are a match to TRBD2. Per germline, CDR1 SEHNR and CDR2 FQNEAQ (reference sequence). This CDR3 has 15 residues. J lost 1 base, V lost 5 bases, and 4 bases had no gene match. As DNA, the CDR3 is TGTGCCAGCAGCCCCAGCGGGAAGAACACCGGGGAGCTGTTTTTT. Its protein is CASSPSGKNTGELFF.

The rearrangement uses TRBV6-5 and TRBJ2-7; 7 nucleotides align to TRBD1. The CDR3 runs 15 residues. Germline CDR1 MNHEY, CDR2 SVGAGI. V was clipped by 0 bases and J by 2 bases; unmatched bases: 4. The CDR3 reads CASSYSTGVTYEQYF. The CDR3 DNA follows: TGTGCCAGCAGTTACTCCACAGGGGTCACCTACGAGCAGTACTTC.

The chain employs TRBV7-3 and TRBJ2-1; 10 nucleotides match TRBD1. Per the germline V gene, CDR1 is SGHTA and CDR2 is FQGTGA. The V gene end was trimmed by 5 bases and the J gene end by 4 bases; junction bases not matched to a gene: 5. The CDR3 extends over 15 amino acids. Written as DNA, the CDR3 is TGTGCCAGCAGCCGTGGACAGGGGGATTACAATGAGCAGTTCTTC. Protein: CASSRGQGDYNEQFF.

The V gene is TRBV5-4, the J gene TRBJ2-2; 9 positions agree with TRBD1. Losses at the gene ends were 4 bases for V and 2 bases for J; bases not matched to a gene: 3. Germline lookup yields CDR1 SGHNT and CDR2 YYREEE (reference sequence). CDR3 size: 15 residues. The CDR3 loop is CASSRTGGNTGELFF. CDR3 DNA sequence: TGTGCCAGCAGCCGTACAGGGGGCAACACCGGGGAGCTGTTTTTT.

The J gene is TRBJ1-1, the V gene TRBV7-3, with 8 bases aligning to TRBD1. The J segment lost 6 bases and the V segment lost 5 bases, leaving 5 bases of the junction unmatched. The germline V gene encodes CDR1 SGHTA and CDR2 FQGTGA. CDR3 size: 13 residues. The CDR3 here is CASSIDRGSEAFF. The CDR3 DNA reads as TGTGCCAGCAGCATAGACAGGGGATCTGAAGCTTTCTTT.

The sample holds one count of this clone. The chain links TRBV30 to TRBJ2-7; possible D gene TRBD1, 6 bases. Per germline, CDR1 GTSNPN and CDR2 SVGIG (reference sequence). The CDR3 has 13 residues. Trimming removed 5 bases from V and 3 bases from J, with 14 bases in between. The CDR3 protein is CAWGSRDNYEQYF. DNA of the CDR3: TGTGCCTGGGGTAGTCGGGACAACTACGAGCAGTACTTC.